This TCR beta chain derives from a study of control samples from healthy donors and cancer patients. This CDR3 contains 15 residues. Between the trimmed V and J ends, which lost 5 bases and 8 bases, there was a span of 19 bases. The germline V gene encodes CDR1 LGHDT and CDR2 YNNKEL (reference sequence). The table came from immunoSEQ multiplex PCR; TCRdb's copy has only in-frame clones and leaves some out. This table holds some 250,000 clones, over 75% found once. Sample: PBMCs. The receptor's source is a woman aged 60 to 75 with lung cancer. The chain employs TRBV3-1 (or the pseudogene TRBV3-2) and TRBJ2-1, with a tentative D call TRBD2 (6 bases). The CDR3 DNA is TGTGCCAGCAGCGACCCGGGGGACTCGAGGTATGAGCAGTTCTTC. This gives the protein CASSDPGDSRYEQFF.